This T cell receptor beta chain was found in a study of T cells in Graves' hyperthyroidism and ophthalmopathy. CDR1 SGHAT and CDR2 FQNNGV come from the germline V gene. Between the trimmed V and J ends, which lost 1 base and 5 bases, there was a span of 8 bases. The CDR3 length is 13 residues. This clonotype was detected ten times or more. Using RNA transcripts as the source, TCR beta CDR3 regions were amplified. First-round RT-PCR with HTBI primers amplified the TCR CDR3 region. TCRdb re-called the multiplex PCR reads through MiXCR, storing one row per CDR3 protein. The repertoire holds 540,000 or so distinct CDR3 sequences, with more than 15% as singletons.

This TCR was recovered from a woman in her twenties or thirties with Graves' hyperthyroidism. The sequenced material came from blood. This sequence joins TRBV11-2 and TRBJ1-2, with D tentatively TRBD1 (5 bases). The DNA for the CDR3 is TGTGCCAGCAGCTTAGTTGGGGGTTATGGCTACACCTTC. It translates to CASSLVGGYGYTF.